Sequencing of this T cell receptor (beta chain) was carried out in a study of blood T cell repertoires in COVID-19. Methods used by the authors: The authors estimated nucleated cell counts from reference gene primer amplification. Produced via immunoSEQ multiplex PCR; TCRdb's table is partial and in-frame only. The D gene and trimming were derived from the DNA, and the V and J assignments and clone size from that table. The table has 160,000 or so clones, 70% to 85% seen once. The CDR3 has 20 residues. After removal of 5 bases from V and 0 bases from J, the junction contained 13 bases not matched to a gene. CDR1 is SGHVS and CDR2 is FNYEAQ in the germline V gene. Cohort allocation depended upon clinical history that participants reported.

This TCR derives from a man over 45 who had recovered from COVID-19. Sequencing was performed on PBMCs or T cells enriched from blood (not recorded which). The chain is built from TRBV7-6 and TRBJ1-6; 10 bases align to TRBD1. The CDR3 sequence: CASSTSPRDRGLSYNSPLHF. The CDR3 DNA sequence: TGTGCCAGCAGCACAAGCCCCCGGGACAGGGGTCTCTCCTATAATTCACCCCTCCACTTT.